The next 3 T cell receptor beta chains were all read from a single sample in a study of response to subunit inactivated influenza vaccine. TCRdb used MiXCR to reprocess the RT-PCR reads, holding one entry per CDR3 protein. The sample has around 480,000 distinct CDR3 sequences; 16% are singletons. Source: CD4+ T cells sorted from PBMCs, taken around 25 months after vaccination. The receptors stem from a man aged 50-75 years who received an inactivated influenza vaccine.

The chain links TRBV30 to TRBJ2-4, with no clear D. The CDR3 runs to 15 residues. Germline V lookup: CDR1 GTSNPN, CDR2 SVGIG (reference sequence). Trimming stripped 0 bases from V and 6 bases from J, with 15 bases between. The CDR3 reads CAWSVNHTPGNIQYF. The CDR3 DNA reads as TGTGCCTGGAGTGTAAATCACACACCAGGAAACATTCAGTACTTC.

The chain couples TRBV29-1 to TRBJ2-4, with 11 nucleotides matching TRBD1. Germline lookup yields CDR1 SQVTM and CDR2 ANQGSEA. This CDR3 comprises 13 residues. V lost 5 bases and J lost 6; bases outside the gene matches: 3. The DNA of the CDR3 is TGCAGCGTTAGGACAGGGGGCTTAAACATTCAGTACTTC. Translation gives CSVRTGGLNIQYF.

The chain is built from TRBV10-3 and TRBJ2-3; 9 bases are a match to TRBD1. V gave up 10 bases and J gave up 0 bases; unmatched junction bases: 8. The CDR3 totals 15 residues. Germline CDR1 ENHRY, CDR2 SYGVKD. CDR3 region: CATDTGGISTDTQYF. CDR3 DNA sequence: TGTGCCACCGACACAGGGGGCATCAGCACAGATACGCAGTATTTT.